Sequencing of this T cell receptor beta chain was carried out in a study of shared clonotypes between healthy human individuals. Findings and caveats of the study: Among a few donors, roughly 5% of naive CD4 clonotypes were found in common. Sampling included only blood; tissue repertoires likely differ.

In the naive CD8 group, cells lacked CD45RO and were positively selected for CCR7, so terminally differentiated effector memory CD45RA+ cells were left out. Each of the donors was a healthy adult who was HIV-negative and had not had a recent acute infection or vaccination. Every donor, a Caucasian adult, lived in Nashville, Tennessee. Germline CDR1 is MDHEN and CDR2 is SYDVKM. With 2 bases removed from V and 2 bases from J, the gap between germline ends came to 9 bases. The CDR3 loop spans 14 amino acids. The data were produced by immunoSEQ multiplex PCR, yet TCRdb's version contains in-frame clones alone and is incomplete. The repertoire holds about 2 million clones, around 96% seen once, with around 1.1% in the top ten. With regard to this clone: Antigen specificity is unknown.

The chain carries TRBV28 and TRBJ2-5; the D is unclear. The sequence was obtained from a man between 18 and 35 years old in good health. The specimen sequenced was naive CD8+ T cells sorted from blood. CDR3 DNA sequence: TGTGCCAGCAGTTTACGGCTAGATCAAGAGACCCAGTACTTC. Translated: CASSLRLDQETQYF.